This T cell receptor beta chain was documented in a study of blood T cell repertoires in COVID-19 (dated by TCRdb to 2018 to 2020). In the study overall: The collaborator samples originated in the United States, Italy and Spain and spanned the acute and convalescent phases of COVID-19. Samples were obtained from the ongoing ImmuneRACE study (first 160 participants) and from over a thousand subjects provided by 6 global collaborators. Deeply sampled blood TCRbeta repertoires from subjects exposed to, actively infected with, or recovered from COVID-19 were included in the dataset. A de-identified subject ID, COVID-19 status, age in years and sex were almost always included in the sample metadata. The prospective study material was composed of cDNA or gDNA derived from T cells, B-cell-depleted T cells, or PBMCs. The repertoires were made available in a free public database intended to serve as a resource for research on the immune response to SARS-CoV-2. Where available, HLA class I and class II types were taken from metadata supplied by the sample provider and were not determined by assay-based typing. On the study overall, not on this receptor specifically: The quantity of clinical and demographic metadata differed by source and by participant and was supplied without curation.

In the case of this clone: It has no known antigen specificity. Base-call qualities are not available, and no considerably larger clone is one nucleotide away.

Collaborating institutions collected whole blood in K2EDTA tubes following their own protocols. For TCRbeta analysis, collaborators shipped samples in one of three forms: frozen whole blood, isolated PBMCs, or DNA extracted from either of those sample types. TCRbeta CDR3 regions were amplified from genomic DNA using the immunoSEQ Assay, a bias-controlled multiplex PCR. The published analysis was carried out like this. The number of nucleated cells in each sample was estimated from the amplification of reference gene primers within the assay. Sequence reads were collapsed and filtered to measure the absolute abundance of every unique TCRbeta CDR3 rearrangement. Productive Simpson clonality was computed per sample as the square root of Simpson's diversity index over productive rearrangements. TCRdb obtained this table from immuneACCESS and retained in-frame rearrangements with V and J assigned. These tables miss some clones; where compared with another copy, unresolved V genes account for less than half of the shortfall, and the remainder is unexplained. V and J calls and clone size are those listed in that table; D and trimming were worked out from the DNA. The sample records some 190,000 clones, 88% of which are singletons. The top ten constitute about 1.7% of the sample.

The CDR1 and CDR2 encoded by the germline V gene are KGHDR and SFDVKD. Germline trimming: 5 bases from V, 5 bases from J; junction bases outside gene matches: 13. The cysteine opens and the phenylalanine closes a CDR3 of 18 amino acids. Only CDR3 DNA remains: 54 bases, in frame from the first base. The TCR sequence derives from a man younger than 30 with active or convalescent COVID-19. Recombination joined TRBV24-1 with TRBJ1-5; TRBD1 fits 11 bases in the junction. Sequenced material: peripheral blood. The CDR3 region: CATSASGTGGNFHQPQHF. The DNA reads as follows: TGTGCCACCAGTGCTTCCGGGACAGGGGGTAATTTTCATCAGCCCCAGCATTTT.